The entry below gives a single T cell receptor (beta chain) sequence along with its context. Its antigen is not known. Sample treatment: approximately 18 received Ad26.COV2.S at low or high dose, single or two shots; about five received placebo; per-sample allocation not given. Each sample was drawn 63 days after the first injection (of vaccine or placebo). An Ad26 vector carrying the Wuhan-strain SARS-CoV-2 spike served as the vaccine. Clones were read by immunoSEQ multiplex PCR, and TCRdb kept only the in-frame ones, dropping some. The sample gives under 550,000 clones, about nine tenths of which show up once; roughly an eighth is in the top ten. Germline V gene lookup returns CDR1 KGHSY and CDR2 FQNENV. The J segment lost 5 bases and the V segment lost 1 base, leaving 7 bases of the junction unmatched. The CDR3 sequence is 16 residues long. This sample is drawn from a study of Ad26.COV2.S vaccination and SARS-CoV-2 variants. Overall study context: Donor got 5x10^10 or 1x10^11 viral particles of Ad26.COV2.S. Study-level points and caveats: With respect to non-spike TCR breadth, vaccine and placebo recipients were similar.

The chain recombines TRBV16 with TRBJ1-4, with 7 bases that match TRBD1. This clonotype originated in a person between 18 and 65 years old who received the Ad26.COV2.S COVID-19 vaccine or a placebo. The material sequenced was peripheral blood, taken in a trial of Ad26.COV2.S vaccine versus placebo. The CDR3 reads CASSQFTRGMNEKLFF. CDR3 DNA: TGTGCCAGCAGCCAATTCACCAGGGGGATGAATGAAAAACTGTTTTTT.